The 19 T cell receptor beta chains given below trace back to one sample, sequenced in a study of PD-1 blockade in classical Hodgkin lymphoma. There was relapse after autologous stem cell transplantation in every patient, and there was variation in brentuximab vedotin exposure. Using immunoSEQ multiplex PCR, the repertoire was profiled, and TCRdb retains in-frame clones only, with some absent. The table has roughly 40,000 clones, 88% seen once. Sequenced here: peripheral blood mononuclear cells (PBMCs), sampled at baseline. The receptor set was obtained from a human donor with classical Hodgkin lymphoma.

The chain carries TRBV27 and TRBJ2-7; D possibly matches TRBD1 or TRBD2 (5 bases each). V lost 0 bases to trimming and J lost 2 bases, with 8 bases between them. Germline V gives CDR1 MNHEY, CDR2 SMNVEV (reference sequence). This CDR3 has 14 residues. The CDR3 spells CASSLSRDPYEQYF. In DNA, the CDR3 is TGTGCCAGCAGTTTATCTCGGGACCCCTACGAGCAGTACTTC.

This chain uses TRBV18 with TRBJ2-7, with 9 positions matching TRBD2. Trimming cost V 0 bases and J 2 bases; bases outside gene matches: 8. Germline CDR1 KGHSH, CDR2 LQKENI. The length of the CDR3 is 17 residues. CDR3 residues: CASSPPGLRGGPYEQYF. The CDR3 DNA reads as TGTGCCAGCTCACCACCGGGCTTGCGGGGGGGCCCCTACGAGCAGTACTTC.

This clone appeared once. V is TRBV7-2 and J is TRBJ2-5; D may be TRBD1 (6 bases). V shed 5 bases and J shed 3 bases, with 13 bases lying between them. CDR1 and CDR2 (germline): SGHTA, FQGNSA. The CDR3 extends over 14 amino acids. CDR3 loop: CASSQLNREETQYF. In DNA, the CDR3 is TGTGCCAGCAGCCAGCTAAACAGGGAAGAGACCCAGTACTTC.

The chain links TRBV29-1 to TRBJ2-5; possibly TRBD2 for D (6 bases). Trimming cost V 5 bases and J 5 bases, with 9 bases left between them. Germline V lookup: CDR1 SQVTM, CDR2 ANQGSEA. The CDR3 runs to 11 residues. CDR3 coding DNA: TGCAGCGTTCGGGAGTTGGAGACCCAGTACTTC. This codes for CSVRELETQYF. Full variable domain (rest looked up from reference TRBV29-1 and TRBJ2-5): SAVISQKPSRDICQRGTSLTIQCQVDSQVTMMFWYRQQPGQSLTLIATANQGSEATYESGFVIDKFPISRPNLTFSTLTVSNMSPEDSSIYLCSVRELETQYFGPGTRLLVL.

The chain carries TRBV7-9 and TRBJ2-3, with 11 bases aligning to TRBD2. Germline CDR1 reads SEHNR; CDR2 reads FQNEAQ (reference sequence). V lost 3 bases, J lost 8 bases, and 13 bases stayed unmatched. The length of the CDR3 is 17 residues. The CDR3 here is CASSLSLAGGPPGTQYF. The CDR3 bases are TGTGCCAGCAGCTTGAGTCTAGCGGGGGGCCCGCCAGGTACGCAGTATTTT. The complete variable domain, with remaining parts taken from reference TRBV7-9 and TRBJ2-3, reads DTGVSQNPRHKITKRGQNVTFRCDPISEHNRLYWYRQTLGQGPEFLTYFQNEAQLEKSRLLSDRFSAERPKGSFSTLEIQRTEQGDSAMYLCASSLSLAGGPPGTQYFGPGTRLTVL.

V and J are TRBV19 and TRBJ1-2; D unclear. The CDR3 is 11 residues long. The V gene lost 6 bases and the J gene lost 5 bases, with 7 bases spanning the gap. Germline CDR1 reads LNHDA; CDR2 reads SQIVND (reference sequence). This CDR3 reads CASSFEYGYTF. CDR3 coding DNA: TGTGCCAGTAGCTTTGAGTATGGCTACACCTTC.

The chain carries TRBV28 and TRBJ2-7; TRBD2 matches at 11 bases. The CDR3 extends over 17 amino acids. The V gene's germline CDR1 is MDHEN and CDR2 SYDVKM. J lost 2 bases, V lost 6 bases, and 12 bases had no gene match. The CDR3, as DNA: TGTGCCAGCAGCATTCTAGCGGGAGGACCCCATCCCTACGAGCAGTACTTC. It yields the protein CASSILAGGPHPYEQYF.

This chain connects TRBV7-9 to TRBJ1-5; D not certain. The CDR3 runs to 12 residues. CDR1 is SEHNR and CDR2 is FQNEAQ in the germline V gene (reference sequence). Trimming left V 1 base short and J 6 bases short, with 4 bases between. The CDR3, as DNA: TGTGCCAGCAGCTTAGACACTCAGCCCCAGCATTTT. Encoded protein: CASSLDTQPQHF.

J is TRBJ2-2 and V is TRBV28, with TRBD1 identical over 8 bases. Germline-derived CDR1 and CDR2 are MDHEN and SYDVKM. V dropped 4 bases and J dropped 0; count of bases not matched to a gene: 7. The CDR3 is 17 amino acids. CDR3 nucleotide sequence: TGTGCCAGCAGTTACCCTGACAGGGGCACGAACACCGGGGAGCTGTTTTTT. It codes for CASSYPDRGTNTGELFF.

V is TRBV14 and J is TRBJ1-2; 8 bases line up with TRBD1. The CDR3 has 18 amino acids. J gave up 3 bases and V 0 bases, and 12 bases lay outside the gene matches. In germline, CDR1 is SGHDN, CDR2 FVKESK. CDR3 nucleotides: TGTGCCAGCAGCCAAGATCCTCGGACAGGGAGGAGTGACTATGGCTACACCTTC. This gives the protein CASSQDPRTGRSDYGYTF.

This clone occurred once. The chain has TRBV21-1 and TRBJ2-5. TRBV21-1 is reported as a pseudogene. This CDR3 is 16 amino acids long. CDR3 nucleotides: TGTGCCAGCAGCAAAGAGGGGACCTTAACCCAAGAGACCCAGTACTTC. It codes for CASSKEGTLTQETQYF.

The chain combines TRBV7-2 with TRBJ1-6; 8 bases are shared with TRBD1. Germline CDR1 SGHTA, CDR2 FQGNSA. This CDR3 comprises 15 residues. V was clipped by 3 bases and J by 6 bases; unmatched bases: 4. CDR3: CASSLGQEFNSPLHF. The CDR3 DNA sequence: TGTGCCAGCAGCTTGGGACAGGAGTTTAATTCACCCCTCCACTTT.

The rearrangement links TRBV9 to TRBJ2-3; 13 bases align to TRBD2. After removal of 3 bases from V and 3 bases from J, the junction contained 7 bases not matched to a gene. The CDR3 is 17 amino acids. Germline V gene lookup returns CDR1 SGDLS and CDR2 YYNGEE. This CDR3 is CASSAGRTSGSTDTQYF. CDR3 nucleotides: TGTGCCAGCAGCGCCGGAAGGACTAGCGGGAGTACAGATACGCAGTATTTT.

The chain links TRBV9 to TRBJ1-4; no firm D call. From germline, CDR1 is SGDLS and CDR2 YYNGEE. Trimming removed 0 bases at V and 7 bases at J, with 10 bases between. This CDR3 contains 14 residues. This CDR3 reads CASSVGGPSEKLFF. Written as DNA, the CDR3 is TGTGCCAGCAGCGTAGGAGGGCCGAGTGAAAAACTGTTTTTT.

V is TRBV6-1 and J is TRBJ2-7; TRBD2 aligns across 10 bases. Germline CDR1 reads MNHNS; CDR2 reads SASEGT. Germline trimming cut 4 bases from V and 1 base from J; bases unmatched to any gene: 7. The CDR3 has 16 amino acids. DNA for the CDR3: TGTGCCAGCAGTGTAGCTAGCGGGAGTGGTTCCTACGAGCAGTACTTC. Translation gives CASSVASGSGSYEQYF.

For the CDR3, the DNA is TGTGCCAGTAGTCAGACAGTCGGCACTGAAGCTTTCTTT. It yields the protein CASSQTVGTEAFF. The V gene is TRBV19, the J gene TRBJ1-1; a possible D gene is TRBD1 (5 bases). The CDR3 has 13 amino acids. V lost 5 bases to trimming and J lost 4 bases, with 11 bases between them. CDR1 is LNHDA and CDR2 is SQIVND in the germline V gene (reference sequence).

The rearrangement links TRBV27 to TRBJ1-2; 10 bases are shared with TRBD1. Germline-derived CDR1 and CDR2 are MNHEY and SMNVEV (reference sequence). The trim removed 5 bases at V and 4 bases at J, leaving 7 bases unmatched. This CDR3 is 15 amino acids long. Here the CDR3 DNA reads TGTGCCAGCAGTCCCCGACAGGGGGCTACCTATGGCTACACCTTC. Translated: CASSPRQGATYGYTF.

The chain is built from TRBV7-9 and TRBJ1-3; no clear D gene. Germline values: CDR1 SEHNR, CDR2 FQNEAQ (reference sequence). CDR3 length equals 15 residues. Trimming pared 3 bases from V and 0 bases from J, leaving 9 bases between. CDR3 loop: CASSFAQTSGNTIYF. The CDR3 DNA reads TGTGCCAGCAGCTTCGCGCAAACCTCTGGAAACACCATATATTTT.

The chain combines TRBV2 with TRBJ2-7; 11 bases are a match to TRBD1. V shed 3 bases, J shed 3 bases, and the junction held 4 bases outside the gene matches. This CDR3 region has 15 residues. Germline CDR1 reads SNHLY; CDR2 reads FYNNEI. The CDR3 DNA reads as TGTGCCAGCAGTGATCGGGACAGGGGGAACTACGAGCAGTACTTC. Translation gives CASSDRDRGNYEQYF.